This T cell receptor (beta chain) came from a study of siplizumab effects on memory and regulatory T cells. Only in-frame clones appear in the TCRdb table, and some are missing; sequencing was by immunoSEQ multiplex PCR. The top ten hold over 1% of the sample, which has some 100,000 clones, 85% to 95% seen once. Remarks on this clone: Its antigen is not identified.

The CDR3 length is 12 residues. Germline values: CDR1 SGHAT, CDR2 FQNNGV. V dropped 0 bases and J dropped 7 bases, with 7 bases sitting between them. The study's findings and limits: Naive T cells seemed more diverse than memory cells; they also seemed major alloresponse contributors. With siplizumab, cumulative frequency of CD4+ memory-derived alloreactive sequences dropped significantly. Researchers could not give a naive or memory phenotype to roughly 80-96% of proliferating CD4+ or CD8+ clones.

The source of this sequence is a human donor in good health. The rearrangement links TRBV11-2 to TRBJ2-7; D remains ambiguous. The sample consisted of non-Treg CD4+ T cells sorted from blood. The CDR3 region is CASSLDLGEQYF. In nucleotides, the CDR3 is TGTGCCAGCAGCTTAGATCTGGGAGAGCAGTACTTC.